One and the same sample provided the 9 T cell receptor beta chains below, sequenced in a study of CD8 T cells in Susac syndrome. It was with random hexamers that roughly 0.5 to 1 ug RNA was reverse transcribed. TCRdb independently ran MiXCR on the immunoSEQ multiplex PCR reads; one entry per CDR3 protein. The sample shows approximately 120,000 distinct CDR3 sequences, over 85% of them seen only once. Sequenced input: CD4+ T cells from PBMCs. The receptors come from a human donor in good health.

The chain links TRBV29-1 to TRBJ2-7; 10 positions agree with TRBD1. This CDR3 contains 13 residues. The trim removed 7 bases at V and 3 bases at J, leaving 6 bases unmatched. Germline V gene lookup returns CDR1 SQVTM and CDR2 ANQGSEA. The CDR3 DNA reads as TGCAGCGCCGTTGGGACAGGGGACTACGAGCAGTACTTC. Translation: CSAVGTGDYEQYF.

The chain joins TRBV5-1 to TRBJ2-7; possible D gene TRBD2, 5 bases. The CDR3 extends over 17 amino acids. V shed 0 bases and J shed 3 bases, with 19 bases lying between them. The germline CDR1 and CDR2 sequences are SGHRS and YFSETQ. The chain's CDR3 is CASSLAPPRGDGYEQYF. CDR3 nucleotides: TGCGCCAGCAGCTTGGCCCCCCCCCGGGGAGACGGCTACGAGCAGTACTTC.

The V call is TRBV5-6, the J call TRBJ2-4, with a weak D call TRBD1 (5 bases). This CDR3 comprises 15 residues. CDR1 is SGHDT, CDR2 YYEEEE, per germline. Between the trimmed V and J ends, which lost 5 bases and 1 base, there was a span of 13 bases. The CDR3 region is CASSPDTRAKNIQYF. The CDR3 DNA reads TGTGCCAGCAGTCCGGACACCCGGGCCAAAAACATTCAGTACTTC.

This chain links TRBV7-2 with TRBJ2-4; D is perhaps TRBD2 (5 bases). V was cut by 2 bases and J by 9 bases, with 8 bases left in between. The germline V gene has CDR1 SGHTA and CDR2 FQGNSA. The CDR3 has 12 amino acids. As DNA, the CDR3 is TGTGCCAGCAGCTTACCCCGGGGCATTCAGTACTTC. Translated, it gives CASSLPRGIQYF.

DNA of the CDR3: TGTGCCAGCAGCGGACAGGTTGGGGGAAAACTGTTTTTT. It encodes CASSGQVGGKLFF. The V and J genes are TRBV12-3 or TRBV12-4 and TRBJ1-4; the match to TRBD1 covers 7 bases. The CDR3 is 13 residues long. V shed 6 bases, J shed 10 bases, and the junction held 8 bases outside the gene matches.

V and J are TRBV5-6 and TRBJ1-1, with D possibly TRBD1 on 5 matching bases. V shed 0 bases and J shed 1 base, with 16 bases lying between them. CDR1 and CDR2 from the germline V gene are SGHDT and YYEEEE. This CDR3 is 17 amino acids long. This CDR3 is CASSLEWAGRSNTEAFF. The DNA of the CDR3 is TGTGCCAGCAGCTTGGAATGGGCGGGACGCTCGAACACTGAAGCTTTCTTT.

The rearrangement links TRBV11-2 to TRBJ1-2; D uncertain. Looked up from germline, CDR1 is SGHAT and CDR2 is FQNNGV. CDR3 length equals 14 residues. The germline V and J ends were trimmed by 5 bases and 1 base, with 11 bases remaining between them. Written as DNA, the CDR3 is TGTGCCAGCAGCGAGGCCTTGGTTAACTATGGCTACACCTTC. Protein: CASSEALVNYGYTF.

The chain couples TRBV29-1 to TRBJ1-1, with TRBD1 matching over 7 bases. CDR3 length equals 14 residues. From germline, CDR1 is SQVTM and CDR2 ANQGSEA. With V trimmed by 6 bases and J by 6 bases, 13 bases remained unmatched. The CDR3 region has the DNA TGCAGCGTGACCAGGGGGGGGGTCCGCCCTGAAGCTTTCTTT. Translating it yields CSVTRGGVRPEAFF.

CDR3 loop: CASSPTRGEGCQCGYTF. CDR3 DNA: TGTGCCAGCAGCCCGACTAGGGGGGAAGGGTGTCAGTGTGGCTACACCTTC. The chain recombines TRBV3-1 with TRBJ1-2; D might be TRBD1 (6 bases). The germline V gene has CDR1 LGHDT and CDR2 YNNKEL (reference sequence). Trimming took off 4 bases at V and 7 bases at J, with 25 bases between the two ends. CDR3 length: 17 amino acids. The full variable domain, completed using reference TRBV3-1 and TRBJ1-2, is DTAVSQTPKYLVTQMGNDKSIKCEQNLGHDTMYWYKQDSKKFLKIMFSYNNKELIINETVPNRFSPKSPDKAHLNLHINSLELGDSAVYFCASSPTRGEGCQCGYTFGSGTRLTVV.